The 20 T cell receptor beta chains below were found in one sample sequenced in a study of T cells in localized non-small cell lung cancer. TCRdb's table, derived via immunoSEQ multiplex PCR, lists solely in-frame clones and lacks some. The sample shows around 64,000 clones, around 81% of them seen only once. The input for sequencing was PBMCs, taken before any cancer treatment. All receptors come from a man aged 35 to 69 with stage II lung adenocarcinoma.

The chain uses TRBV9 and TRBJ1-5; unclear D gene. Trimming removed 0 bases from V and 0 bases from J, with 7 bases in between. From germline, CDR1 is SGDLS and CDR2 YYNGEE. There are 15 residues in the CDR3. CDR3 coding DNA: TGTGCCAGCAGCGTAGAAGGTAATAGCAATCAGCCCCAGCATTTT. It specifies CASSVEGNSNQPQHF.

The CDR3 nucleotides read TGTGCCAGCAGCTTAGCGTTATCCGTCACTGAAGCTTTCTTT. Residues: CASSLALSVTEAFF. The V call is TRBV13, the J call TRBJ1-1; D uncertain. CDR1 is PRHDT, CDR2 FYEKMQ, per germline (reference sequence). The CDR3 spans 14 residues. V was cut by 1 base and J by 4 bases, with 10 bases left in between.

V and J are TRBV11-3 and TRBJ2-6; D might be TRBD1 (6 bases). The CDR3 is made up of 19 amino acids. V lost 0 bases and J lost 0, with 15 bases in between. From germline, CDR1 is SGHNT and CDR2 YENEEA. The CDR3 sequence: CASSLDQGFLDSGANVLTF. The CDR3 DNA reads as TGTGCCAGCAGCTTAGACCAGGGGTTCCTCGACTCTGGGGCCAACGTCCTGACTTTC.

The table lists this clone with a count of one. The chain recombines TRBV5-1 with TRBJ2-5, with D possibly TRBD2 on 5 matching bases. CDR3 length: 14 amino acids. Germline lookup yields CDR1 SGHRS and CDR2 YFSETQ. The V gene lost 0 bases and the J gene lost 5 bases, with 11 bases spanning the gap. Written as DNA, the CDR3 is TGCGCCAGCAGCTTGGTTCCGGGAAAGGAGACCCAGTACTTC. It is translated as CASSLVPGKETQYF.

This chain uses TRBV18 with TRBJ2-2, with D possibly TRBD1 on 6 matching bases. Between the trimmed V and J ends, which lost 4 bases and 4 bases, there was a span of 7 bases. The CDR3 covers 13 residues. CDR1 is KGHSH and CDR2 is LQKENI in the germline V gene. As DNA, the CDR3 is TGTGCCAGCTCACGACAGGCCACCGGGGAGCTGTTTTTT. Translating it yields CASSRQATGELFF.

The V and J genes are TRBV27 and TRBJ2-3; D gene uncertain. There are 16 residues in the CDR3. CDR1 is MNHEY, CDR2 SMNVEV, per germline (reference sequence). Trimming took off 2 bases at V and 7 bases at J, with 19 bases between the two ends. This chain's CDR3 is CASSLIRTTTRNTQYF. The CDR3 DNA reads as TGTGCCAGCAGTTTAATACGGACCACAACGAGGAATACGCAGTATTTT.

The chain employs TRBV7-2 and TRBJ1-1; D gene uncertain. Germline values: CDR1 SGHTA, CDR2 FQGNSA. V lost 1 base and J lost 8, with 5 bases in between. CDR3 size: 11 residues. The CDR3 is CASSLEGEAFF. CDR3 in DNA: TGTGCCAGCAGCTTAGAGGGAGAAGCTTTCTTT.

This chain joins TRBV5-1 and TRBJ1-4; no firm D call. The CDR3 runs 15 residues. Germline V gene lookup returns CDR1 SGHRS and CDR2 YFSETQ. The V and J ends lost 6 bases and 5 bases respectively, with 17 bases between them. Written as DNA, the CDR3 is TGCGCCAGCAAAGCTTATGGCGTCTCAAATGAAAAACTGTTTTTT. Its translation is CASKAYGVSNEKLFF.

The V call is TRBV28, the J call TRBJ1-2; 7 positions agree with TRBD1. The germline V gene has CDR1 MDHEN and CDR2 SYDVKM. The CDR3 covers 14 residues. V trimming: 7 bases; J trimming: 5 bases; junction bases outside the gene matches: 10. The CDR3 DNA reads as TGTGCCAGCAAGGTAACAGGGGTCGGATATGGCTACACCTTC. As protein: CASKVTGVGYGYTF.

The chain links TRBV10-3 to TRBJ2-6; D is undetermined. V gave up 0 bases and J gave up 0 bases, with 9 bases separating them. Germline CDR1 and CDR2: ENHRY and SYGVKD. The CDR3 consists of 17 residues. The CDR3 reads CAISESYENSGANVLTF. The DNA of the CDR3 is TGTGCCATCAGTGAGTCTTACGAAAACTCTGGGGCCAACGTCCTGACTTTC.

J is TRBJ1-5 and V is TRBV5-4, with unresolved D. V lost 0 bases and J 0 bases, leaving 4 bases between the germline ends. Germline values: CDR1 SGHNT, CDR2 YYREEE (reference sequence). This CDR3 is built from 14 residues. The CDR3 reads CASSLGGSNQPQHF. Here the CDR3 DNA reads TGTGCCAGCAGCTTGGGGGGTAGCAATCAGCCCCAGCATTTT.

CDR3 bases: TGCAGCGTTGCAGAGACAGGGGGCACTGAAGCTTTCTTT. Amino acids: CSVAETGGTEAFF. This chain connects TRBV29-1 to TRBJ1-1; 9 nucleotides line up with TRBD1. The ends lost 4 bases at V and 4 bases at J; junction bases unmatched: 4. Looked up from germline, CDR1 is SQVTM and CDR2 is ANQGSEA. The CDR3 is 13 amino acids.

The chain recombines TRBV10-3 with TRBJ2-5, with a tentative D call TRBD1 (6 bases). The CDR3 loop spans 14 amino acids. The V end was cut by 5 bases, the J end by 2 bases, with 12 bases between. Looked up from germline, CDR1 is ENHRY and CDR2 is SYGVKD. CDR3: CAISRDTPQETQYF. In nucleotides, the CDR3 is TGTGCCATCAGTAGGGACACCCCTCAAGAGACCCAGTACTTC.

The rearrangement uses TRBV29-1 and TRBJ2-1, with D unresolved. Trimming removed 4 bases at V and 3 bases at J, with 10 bases between. CDR1 is SQVTM and CDR2 is ANQGSEA in the germline V gene. There are 13 residues in the CDR3. CDR3 DNA sequence: TGCAGCGTTGCGGTAACCCGCTACAATGAGCAGTTCTTC. This encodes CSVAVTRYNEQFF.

The chain carries TRBV5-4 and TRBJ1-3; 7 bases agree with TRBD1. V was pared by 0 bases and J by 1 base, with 7 bases of the junction left unmatched. The CDR3 covers 17 residues. The V gene's germline CDR1 is SGHNT and CDR2 YYREEE (reference sequence). The CDR3 sequence: CASSLAGGRGSGNTIYF. For the CDR3, the DNA is TGTGCCAGCAGCTTGGCAGGGGGACGCGGATCTGGAAACACCATATATTTT.

The chain joins TRBV15 to TRBJ2-5; 10 positions agree with TRBD1. The germline CDR1 and CDR2 sequences are LNHNV and YYDKDF (reference sequence). The CDR3 covers 17 residues. The V segment lost 1 base and the J segment 3 bases; nucleotides outside the gene matches: 8. The CDR3 here is CATSRGLSGTGEETQYF. CDR3 nucleotides: TGTGCCACCAGCAGAGGCCTGAGCGGGACAGGGGAAGAGACCCAGTACTTC. Together with reference TRBV15 and TRBJ2-5, the CDR3 gives the full variable domain: DAMVIQNPRYQVTQFGKPVTLSCSQTLNHNVMYWYQQKSSQAPKLLFHYYDKDFNNEADTPDNFQSRRPNTSFCFLDIRSPGLGDTAMYLCATSRGLSGTGEETQYFGPGTRLLVL.

This clone has only one observation. The J gene is TRBJ1-5, the V gene TRBV30, with D perhaps TRBD1 (5 bases). Germline V gene data show CDR1 as GTSNPN and CDR2 as SVGIG (reference sequence). This CDR3 has 15 amino acids. V was trimmed by 1 base and J by 4 bases, leaving 14 bases between them. CDR3 DNA sequence: TGTGCCTGGAGTGAGATCCAGGGAACAAATCAGCCCCAGCATTTT. Translating it yields CAWSEIQGTNQPQHF.

This clone showed up just once. The chain employs TRBV6-5 and TRBJ1-3; D gene ambiguous. Trimming stripped 6 bases from V and 0 bases from J, with 12 bases between. The CDR3 is made up of 15 amino acids. The germline CDR1 and CDR2 sequences are MNHEY and SVGAGI. CDR3 DNA sequence: TGTGCCAGCAGAGGGATCGGGCTCTCTGGAAACACCATATATTTT. It encodes CASRGIGLSGNTIYF.

Here the CDR3 reads CASSLARRTDTQYF. The DNA of the CDR3 is TGTGCCAGCAGCTTAGCCCGACGCACAGATACGCAGTATTTT. The chain links TRBV7-6 to TRBJ2-3; D gene unclear. V shed 0 bases and J shed 1 base, with 5 bases lying between them. This CDR3 region has 14 residues. Germline CDR1 SGHVS, CDR2 FNYEAQ.

The rearrangement links TRBV6-6 to TRBJ1-2, with D possibly TRBD1 on 5 matching bases. CDR1 and CDR2 (germline): MNHNY, SVGAGI (reference sequence). There are 13 residues in the CDR3. Trimming pared 4 bases from V and 2 bases from J, leaving 8 bases between. CDR3: CASSSRQNYGYTF. In DNA form, the CDR3 reads TGTGCCAGCAGTTCCCGACAGAACTATGGCTACACCTTC.